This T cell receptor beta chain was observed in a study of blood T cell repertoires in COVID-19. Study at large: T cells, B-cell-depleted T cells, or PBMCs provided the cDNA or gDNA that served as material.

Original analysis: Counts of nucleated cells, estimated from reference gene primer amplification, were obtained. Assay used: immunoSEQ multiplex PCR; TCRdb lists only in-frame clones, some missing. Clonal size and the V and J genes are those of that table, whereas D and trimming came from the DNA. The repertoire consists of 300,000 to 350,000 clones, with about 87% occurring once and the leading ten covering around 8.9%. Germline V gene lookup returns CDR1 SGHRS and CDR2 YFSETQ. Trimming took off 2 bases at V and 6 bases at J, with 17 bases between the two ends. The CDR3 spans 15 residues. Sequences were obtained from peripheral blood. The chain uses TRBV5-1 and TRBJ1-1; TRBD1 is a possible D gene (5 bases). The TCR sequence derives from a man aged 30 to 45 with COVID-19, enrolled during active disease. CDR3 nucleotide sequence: TGCGCCAGCAGCTTTTCACCCGGGGGAGGCCCTGAAGCTTTCTTT. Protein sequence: CASSFSPGGGPEAFF. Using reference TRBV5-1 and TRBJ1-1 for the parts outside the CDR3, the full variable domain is KAGVTQTPRYLIKTRGQQVTLSCSPISGHRSVSWYQQTPGQGLQFLFEYFSETQRNKGNFPGRFSGRQFSNSRSEMNVSTLELGDSALYLCASSFSPGGGPEAFFGQGTRLTVV.